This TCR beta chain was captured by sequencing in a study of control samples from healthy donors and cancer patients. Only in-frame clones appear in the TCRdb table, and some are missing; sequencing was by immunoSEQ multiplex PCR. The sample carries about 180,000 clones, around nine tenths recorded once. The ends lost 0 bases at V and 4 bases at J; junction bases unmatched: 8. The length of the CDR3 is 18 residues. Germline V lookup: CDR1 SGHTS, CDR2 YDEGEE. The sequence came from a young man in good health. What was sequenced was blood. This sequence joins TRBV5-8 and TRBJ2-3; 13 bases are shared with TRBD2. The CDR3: CASSLEEVGLAGSDTQYF. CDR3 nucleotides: TGTGCCAGCAGCTTGGAGGAAGTGGGACTAGCGGGATCAGATACGCAGTATTTT.